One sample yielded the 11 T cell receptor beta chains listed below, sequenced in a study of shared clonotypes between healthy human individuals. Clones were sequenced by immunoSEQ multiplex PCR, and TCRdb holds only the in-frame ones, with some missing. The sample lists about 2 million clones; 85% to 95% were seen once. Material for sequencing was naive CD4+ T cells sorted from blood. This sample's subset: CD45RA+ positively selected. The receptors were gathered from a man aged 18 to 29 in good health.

CDR3 nucleotides: TGTGCCAGTAGTACGGGACTAGCGGGTAACAATGAGCAGTTCTTC. Residues: CASSTGLAGNNEQFF. V is TRBV19 and J is TRBJ2-1, with 12 bases that match TRBD2. V lost 4 bases and J lost 5; bases outside the gene matches: 3. The CDR3 contains 15 residues. Germline V gene sequence: CDR1 LNHDA, CDR2 SQIVND (reference sequence).

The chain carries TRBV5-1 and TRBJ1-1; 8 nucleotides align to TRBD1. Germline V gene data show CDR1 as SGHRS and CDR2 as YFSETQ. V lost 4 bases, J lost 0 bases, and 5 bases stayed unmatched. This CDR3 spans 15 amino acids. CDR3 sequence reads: CASSLGQAVNTEAFF. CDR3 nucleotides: TGCGCCAGCAGCCTGGGACAGGCCGTGAACACTGAAGCTTTCTTT.

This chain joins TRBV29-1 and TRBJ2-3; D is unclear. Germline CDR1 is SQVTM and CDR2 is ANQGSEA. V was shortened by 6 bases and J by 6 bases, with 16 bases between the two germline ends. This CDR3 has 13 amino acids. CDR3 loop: CSVRTSPADTQYF. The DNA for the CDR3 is TGCAGCGTACGGACGTCACCAGCCGATACGCAGTATTTT.

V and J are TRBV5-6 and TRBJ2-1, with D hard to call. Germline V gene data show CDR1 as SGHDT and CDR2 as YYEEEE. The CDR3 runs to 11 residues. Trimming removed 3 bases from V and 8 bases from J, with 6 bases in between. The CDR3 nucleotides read TGTGCCAGCAGCTCCCAGGATGAGCAGTTCTTC. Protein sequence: CASSSQDEQFF.

The CDR3 loop reads CASSPSSSGNTIYF. The DNA of the CDR3 is TGTGCCAGCAGCCCGTCGAGCTCTGGAAACACCATATATTTT. J is TRBJ1-3 and V is TRBV7-9, with D uncertain. The CDR3 has 14 amino acids. Germline-derived CDR1 and CDR2 are SEHNR and FQNEAQ (reference sequence). Between the trimmed V and J ends, which lost 5 bases and 0 bases, there was a span of 8 bases.

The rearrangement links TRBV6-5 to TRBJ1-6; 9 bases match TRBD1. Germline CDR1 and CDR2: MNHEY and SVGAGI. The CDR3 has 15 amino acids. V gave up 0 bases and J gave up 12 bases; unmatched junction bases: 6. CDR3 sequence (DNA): TGTGCCAGCAGTTACTCGAAGGGACAGGGCCTACCCCTCCACTTT. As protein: CASSYSKGQGLPLHF.

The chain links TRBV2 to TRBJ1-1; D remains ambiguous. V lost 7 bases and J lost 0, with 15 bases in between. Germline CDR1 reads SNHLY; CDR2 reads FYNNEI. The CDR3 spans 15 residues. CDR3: CASKRAGPLNTEAFF. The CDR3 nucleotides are TGTGCCAGCAAGAGGGCAGGTCCTCTGAACACTGAAGCTTTCTTT. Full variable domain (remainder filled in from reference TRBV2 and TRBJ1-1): EPEVTQTPSHQVTQMGQEVILRCVPISNHLYFYWYRQILGQKVEFLVSFYNNEISEKSEIFDDQFSVERPDGSNFTLKIRSTKLEDSAMYFCASKRAGPLNTEAFFGQGTRLTVV.

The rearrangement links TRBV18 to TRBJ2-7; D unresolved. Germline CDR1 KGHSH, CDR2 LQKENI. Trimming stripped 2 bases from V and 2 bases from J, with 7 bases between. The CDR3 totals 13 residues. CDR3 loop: CASSPDTPYEQYF. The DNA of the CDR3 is TGTGCCAGCTCACCAGACACTCCCTACGAGCAGTACTTC.

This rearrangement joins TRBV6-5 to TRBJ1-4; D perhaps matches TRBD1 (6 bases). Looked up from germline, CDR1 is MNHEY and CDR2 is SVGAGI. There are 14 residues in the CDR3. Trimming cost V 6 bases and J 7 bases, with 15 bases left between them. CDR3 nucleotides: TGTGCCAGCAGGGCAGGGGTTATCGTTGAAAAACTGTTTTTT. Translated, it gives CASRAGVIVEKLFF.

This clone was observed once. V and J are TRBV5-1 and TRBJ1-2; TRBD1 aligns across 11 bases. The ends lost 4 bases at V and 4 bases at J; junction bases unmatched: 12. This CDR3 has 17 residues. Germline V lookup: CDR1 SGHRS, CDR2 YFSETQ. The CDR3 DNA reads TGCGCCAGCAGCAATCGGACAGGGGGCGCATCCCGCTATGGCTACACCTTC. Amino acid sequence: CASSNRTGGASRYGYTF.

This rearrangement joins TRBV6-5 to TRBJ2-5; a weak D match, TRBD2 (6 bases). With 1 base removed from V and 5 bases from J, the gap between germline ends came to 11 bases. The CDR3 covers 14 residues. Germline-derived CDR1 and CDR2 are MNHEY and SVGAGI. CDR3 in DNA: TGTGCCAGCAGTTACTGGGGGGAGGATGAGACCCAGTACTTC. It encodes CASSYWGEDETQYF.